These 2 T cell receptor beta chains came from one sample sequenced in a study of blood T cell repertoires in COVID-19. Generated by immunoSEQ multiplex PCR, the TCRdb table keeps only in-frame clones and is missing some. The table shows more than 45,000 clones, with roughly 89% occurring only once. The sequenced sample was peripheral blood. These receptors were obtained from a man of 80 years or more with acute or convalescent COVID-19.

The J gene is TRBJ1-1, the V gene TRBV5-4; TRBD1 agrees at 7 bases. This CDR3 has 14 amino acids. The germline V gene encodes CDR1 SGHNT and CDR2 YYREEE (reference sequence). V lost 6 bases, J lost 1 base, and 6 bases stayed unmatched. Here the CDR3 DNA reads TGTGCCAGCACCGAACAGGGGAGGAACACTGAAGCTTTCTTT. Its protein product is CASTEQGRNTEAFF.

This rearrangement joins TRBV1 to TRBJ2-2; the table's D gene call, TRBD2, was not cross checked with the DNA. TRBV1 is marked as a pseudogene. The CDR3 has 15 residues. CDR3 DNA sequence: TGCACCAGCAGCCAAGCCACTAAAAACACCGGGGAGCTGTTTTTT. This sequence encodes CTSSQATKNTGELFF.